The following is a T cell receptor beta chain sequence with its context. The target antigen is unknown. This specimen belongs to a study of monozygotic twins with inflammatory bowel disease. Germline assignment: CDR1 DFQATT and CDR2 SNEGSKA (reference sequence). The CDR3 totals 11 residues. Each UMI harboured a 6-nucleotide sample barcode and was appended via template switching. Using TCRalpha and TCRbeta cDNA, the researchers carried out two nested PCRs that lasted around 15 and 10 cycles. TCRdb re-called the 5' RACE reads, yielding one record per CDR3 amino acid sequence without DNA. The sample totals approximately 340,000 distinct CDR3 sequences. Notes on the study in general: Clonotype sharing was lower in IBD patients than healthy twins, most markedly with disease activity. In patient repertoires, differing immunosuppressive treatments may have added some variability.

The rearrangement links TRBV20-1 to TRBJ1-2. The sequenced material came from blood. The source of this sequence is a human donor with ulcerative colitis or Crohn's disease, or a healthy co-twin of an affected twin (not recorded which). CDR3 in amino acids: CKEGGGSGYTF.